One and the same sample provided the 5 T cell receptor beta chains below, sequenced in a study of blood T cell repertoires in COVID-19. Sequencing used immunoSEQ multiplex PCR; TCRdb keeps in-frame clones, though not all of them. The table shows more than 140,000 clones, with around 83% occurring only once. Sequenced sample: peripheral blood. These receptors were taken from a human donor in a cohort sampled during active COVID-19.

The chain recombines TRBV7-2 with TRBJ2-6; D uncertain. Trimming cost V 3 bases and J 4 bases, with 13 bases left between them. Germline V gene lookup returns CDR1 SGHTA and CDR2 FQGNSA. This CDR3 spans 16 amino acids. The CDR3 sequence is CASSFPPGSGANVLTF. In DNA, the CDR3 is TGTGCCAGCAGCTTCCCCCCGGGTTCCGGGGCCAACGTCCTGACTTTC.

V gene TRBV14 combines with J gene TRBJ2-3, with TRBD1 matching over 8 bases. Germline loops: CDR1 SGHDN, CDR2 FVKESK. The CDR3 runs to 16 residues. The ends lost 1 base at V and 7 bases at J; junction bases unmatched: 10. Written as DNA, the CDR3 is TGTGCCAGCAGCCAAGGTTCCAGGGGGCGGTTGAATACGCAGTATTTT. This gives the protein CASSQGSRGRLNTQYF.

This chain links TRBV5-1 with TRBJ2-5; possibly TRBD2 for D (5 bases). The V end lost 3 bases, the J end lost 3 bases, and 15 bases lay between the germline ends. The CDR3 covers 15 residues. Germline V gives CDR1 SGHRS, CDR2 YFSETQ. CDR3 nucleotide sequence: TGCGCCAGCAGCTCCCTAGCTACGCTAAAAGAGACCCAGTACTTC. This translates into CASSSLATLKETQYF.

This chain uses TRBV19 with TRBJ1-2; D might be TRBD1 (5 bases). Germline CDR1 and CDR2: LNHDA and SQIVND (reference sequence). The CDR3 extends over 14 amino acids. V was clipped by 6 bases and J by 8 bases, with 19 bases between them. The CDR3 nucleotides read TGTGCCAGTAGCCTGACACCCCAGGGTTCAGGCTACACCTTC. Translating it yields CASSLTPQGSGYTF.

This rearrangement joins TRBV19 to TRBJ2-7; 12 bases are a match to TRBD2. CDR1 LNHDA and CDR2 SQIVND come from the germline V gene (reference sequence). Trimming took 4 bases from V and 7 from J; bases not matched to a gene: 8. The CDR3 extends over 15 amino acids. CDR3 protein: CASSTGRLAGEEQYF. In DNA form, the CDR3 reads TGTGCCAGTAGTACGGGCAGACTAGCGGGAGAGGAGCAGTACTTC.